This paragraph covers one T cell receptor (beta chain) sequence. Its antigen remains unknown. The sample originates from a study of blood T cells in healthy people across ages. The overall study: When template switching was applied, about one barcoded beta molecule was captured per two T cells.

Overall study results and limits: Getting older went along with TCR beta diversity per million T cells dropping roughly linearly.

For the second PCR, which ran for about 6 to 11 cycles, a sample-barcoded 5' primer and a J-beta primer mix were used. From the 5' RACE reads, TCRdb called clonotypes with MiXCR, one entry per CDR3 protein. This table has more than 550,000 distinct CDR3 sequences, around a fifth appearing once. Caucasian, healthy and from Russia, the donors were aged between 6 and 90. A minimum of 5.5 micrograms of total RNA was extracted per sample. CDR3 length equals 16 residues. The V end was cut by 3 bases, the J end by 0 bases, with 13 bases between. The germline CDR1 and CDR2 sequences are WNHNN and SYGVQD (reference sequence).

The sequenced sample was blood. This TCR derives from a man between 70 and 80 years old in good health. The V gene is TRBV10-1, the J gene TRBJ2-3; D not resolved. This chain's CDR3 is CASSDIGSTSTDTQYF. The CDR3 region has the DNA TGCGCCAGCAGTGATATTGGGTCGACTAGCACAGATACGCAGTATTTT.